What follows are 11 T cell receptor beta chains derived from one specimen sequenced in a study of shared clonotypes between healthy human individuals. Data came from immunoSEQ multiplex PCR; TCRdb stores just in-frame clones and leaves some out. The sample includes approximately 2,000,000 clones, just under 95% seen only once; the top ten take 1.5% to 2%. Positive CCR7 selection of CD45RO-negative cells yielded the naive CD8 cells, and terminally differentiated effector memory CD45RA+ cells were excluded. The sample comprised naive CD8+ T cells from PBMCs. These receptors originate from a man aged 18 to 29 in good health. Some clones in this sample may be carry-over from other donors' samples.

The V gene is TRBV7-9, the J gene TRBJ2-2; D may be TRBD1 (7 bases). This CDR3 region has 15 residues. Per the germline V gene, CDR1 is SEHNR and CDR2 is FQNEAQ (reference sequence). V was cut by 0 bases and J by 8 bases, with 13 bases left in between. The CDR3 region is CASSLASQGTGELFF. The CDR3 region has the DNA TGTGCCAGCAGCTTAGCTTCACAGGGGACTGGGGAGCTGTTTTTT. Looking up the rest from reference TRBV7-9 and TRBJ2-2 gives the full variable domain: DTGVSQNPRHKITKRGQNVTFRCDPISEHNRLYWYRQTLGQGPEFLTYFQNEAQLEKSRLLSDRFSAERPKGSFSTLEIQRTEQGDSAMYLCASSLASQGTGELFFGEGSRLTVL.

The chain combines TRBV7-2 with TRBJ1-5; the D gene is possibly TRBD1 (5 bases). This CDR3 has 13 residues. Trimming removed 5 bases from V and 6 bases from J, with 11 bases in between. Germline assignment: CDR1 SGHTA and CDR2 FQGNSA. In DNA, the CDR3 is TGTGCCAGCAGCCTCGGGGGTTTTCAGCCCCAGCATTTT. The encoded protein is CASSLGGFQPQHF.

The chain uses TRBV4-1 and TRBJ1-1; D gene unclear. The germline V gene has CDR1 MGHRA and CDR2 YSYEKL. This CDR3 is built from 14 residues. The V end was cut by 4 bases, the J end by 4 bases, with 13 bases between. CDR3 region: CASSLGLPGTEAFF. CDR3 DNA: TGCGCCAGCAGCCTAGGACTCCCGGGCACTGAAGCTTTCTTT.

CDR3 DNA sequence: TGTGCCTGGAGTTGGACAGGGACCGGGGAGCTGTTTTTT. Translation gives CAWSWTGTGELFF. V usage is TRBV30 and J usage is TRBJ2-2; 8 positions agree with TRBD1. Germline V gene sequence: CDR1 GTSNPN, CDR2 SVGIG (reference sequence). J lost 5 bases, V lost 2 bases, and 1 base had no gene match. CDR3 length: 13 residues.

For this clone: This sample also contains other DNA sequences that code for the same CDR3. The chain employs TRBV9 and TRBJ1-1; possible D gene TRBD1, 5 bases. Germline values: CDR1 SGDLS, CDR2 YYNGEE. The CDR3 runs to 15 residues. V was cut by 3 bases and J by 0 bases, with 12 bases left in between. The CDR3 reads CASSAGGGMNTEAFF. The CDR3 DNA follows: TGTGCCAGCAGCGCCGGTGGGGGGATGAACACTGAAGCTTTCTTT.

The gene calls are TRBV19 and TRBJ1-1; D call uncertain. V was trimmed by 8 bases and J by 0 bases, leaving 13 bases between them. This CDR3 is 14 amino acids long. Germline V CDR1 and CDR2: LNHDA, SQIVND (reference sequence). CDR3 amino acids: CASQPGPLNTEAFF. The CDR3 DNA reads as TGTGCCAGTCAACCGGGCCCCTTGAACACTGAAGCTTTCTTT. The entire variable domain, with the rest obtained from reference TRBV19 and TRBJ1-1, is as follows: DGGITQSPKYLFRKEGQNVTLSCEQNLNHDAMYWYRQDPGQGLRLIYYSQIVNDFQKGDIAEGYSVSREKKESFPLTVTSAQKNPTAFYLCASQPGPLNTEAFFGQGTRLTVV.

Remarks on this clone: A much larger clone differs by one base, so this may be a read error. The J gene is TRBJ2-1, the V gene TRBV6-1, with unresolved D. Trimming removed 6 bases at V and 6 bases at J, with 3 bases between. In germline, CDR1 is MNHNS, CDR2 SASEGT. There are 10 residues in the CDR3. The CDR3 coding sequence is TGTGCCAGCAGATTCAATGAGCAGTTCTTC. Translating it yields CASRFNEQFF.

To note about this clone: The same CDR3 arises from other DNA sequences in this sample as well. The chain joins TRBV9 to TRBJ2-2; D ambiguous. There are 13 residues in the CDR3. Trimming left V 0 bases short and J 5 bases short, with 5 bases between. Per germline, CDR1 SGDLS and CDR2 YYNGEE. The CDR3, as DNA: TGTGCCAGCAGCGTAGGTTCAACCGGGGAGCTGTTTTTT. It translates to CASSVGSTGELFF.

This clone was seen more than once but under ten times. The V and J genes are TRBV30 and TRBJ1-1, with TRBD1 matching 8 bases. Germline trimming cut 2 bases from V and 1 base from J; bases unmatched to any gene: 3. The CDR3 loop spans 14 amino acids. In germline, CDR1 is GTSNPN, CDR2 SVGIG (reference sequence). CDR3 bases: TGTGCCTGGAGTCAGGACAGGGCGAACACTGAAGCTTTCTTT. It specifies CAWSQDRANTEAFF. Complete variable domain (other parts from reference TRBV30 and TRBJ1-1): SQTIHQWPATLVQPVGSPLSLECTVEGTSNPNLYWYRQAAGRGLQLLFYSVGIGQISSEVPQNLSASRPQDRQFILSSKKLLLSDSGFYLCAWSQDRANTEAFFGQGTRLTVV.

The V and J genes are TRBV19 and TRBJ2-2, with D maybe TRBD2 (6 bases). The CDR3 covers 15 residues. The V end was cut by 4 bases, the J end by 8 bases, with 17 bases between. The germline CDR1 and CDR2 sequences are LNHDA and SQIVND (reference sequence). The CDR3 loop is CASSTQPEGRGELFF. The DNA of the CDR3 is TGTGCCAGTAGTACCCAACCCGAGGGGAGGGGGGAGCTGTTTTTT.

This chain links TRBV5-1 with TRBJ2-7; the match to TRBD1 covers 9 bases. After removal of 3 bases from V and 1 base from J, the junction contained 5 bases not matched to a gene. Germline-derived CDR1 and CDR2 are SGHRS and YFSETQ. The CDR3 runs to 15 residues. This CDR3 is CASSSGQGRSYEQYF. The CDR3 DNA reads TGCGCCAGCAGCTCCGGACAGGGGAGGTCCTACGAGCAGTACTTC.